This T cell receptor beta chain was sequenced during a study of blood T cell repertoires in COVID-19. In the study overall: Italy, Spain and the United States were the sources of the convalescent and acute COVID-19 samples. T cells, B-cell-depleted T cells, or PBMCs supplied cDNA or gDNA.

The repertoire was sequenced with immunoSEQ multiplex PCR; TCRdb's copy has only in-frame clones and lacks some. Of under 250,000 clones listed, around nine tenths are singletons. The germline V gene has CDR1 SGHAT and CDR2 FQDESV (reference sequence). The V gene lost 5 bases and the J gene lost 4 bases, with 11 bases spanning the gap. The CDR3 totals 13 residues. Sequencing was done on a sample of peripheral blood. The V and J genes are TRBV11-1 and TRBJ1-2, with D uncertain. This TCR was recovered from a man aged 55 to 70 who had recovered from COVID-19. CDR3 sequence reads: CASSPVAGYGYTF. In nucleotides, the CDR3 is TGTGCCAGCAGCCCCGTGGCGGGCTATGGCTACACCTTC.